Shown below are 8 T cell receptor beta chains from a single sample sequenced in a study of long-term antiretroviral therapy in people with HIV (dated by TCRdb to 2022 to 2024). Sequencing of the TRB variable region was done with the immunoSEQ hsTCRB v3.0 assay at survey level resolution. This is the immuneACCESS table as TCRdb keeps it, with only in-frame sequences that have V and J called. A part of the clones is gone; compared with another copy, unresolved V genes explain less than half, and the rest is unexplained. The sample table shows over 25,000 clones, and approximately 90% are seen once. Over 10% of the sample goes to the ten largest clones. This material consisted of unsorted PBMCs, taken 1.1 years after starting antiretroviral therapy. The receptor set was obtained from a man between 18 and 35 years old with HIV.

For this clone: The same CDR3 arises from other DNA sequences in this sample as well. This CDR3 reads CASSDHRGGDGYTF. CDR3 bases: TGTGCCAGCAGCGACCACAGGGGGGGTGATGGCTACACCTTC. V gene TRBV7-6 combines with J gene TRBJ1-2, with 8 nucleotides matching TRBD1. The V and J ends lost 5 bases and 6 bases, in that order; junction bases with no gene match: 8. The CDR3 is made up of 14 amino acids. Germline CDR1 SGHVS, CDR2 FNYEAQ. The full variable domain, in which reference TRBV7-6 and TRBJ1-2 provide the parts outside the CDR3, is GAGVSQSPRYKVTKRGQDVALRCDPISGHVSLYWYRQALGQGPEFLTYFNYEAQQDKSGLPNDRFSAERPEGSISTLTIQRTEQRDSAMYRCASSDHRGGDGYTFGSGTRLTVV.

This chain links TRBV11-2 with TRBJ2-5, with D possibly matching TRBD2 (6 bases). Germline V gene sequence: CDR1 SGHAT, CDR2 FQNNGV. V was pared by 2 bases and J by 4 bases, with 14 bases between. The CDR3 length is 15 residues. The CDR3 protein is CASSLSRLVLETQYF. The CDR3 DNA is TGTGCCAGCAGCTTATCTCGACTAGTTTTAGAGACCCAGTACTTC. The full variable domain, in which reference TRBV11-2 and TRBJ2-5 provide the parts outside the CDR3, is EAGVAQSPRYKIIEKRQSVAFWCNPISGHATLYWYQQILGQGPKLLIQFQNNGVVDDSQLPKDRFSAERLKGVDSTLKIQPAKLEDSAVYLCASSLSRLVLETQYFGPGTRLLVL.

In its sample, this clone was seen once. The chain recombines TRBV7-8 with TRBJ2-7; weak D call: TRBD1 (6 bases). Germline V gene sequence: CDR1 SGHVS, CDR2 FQNEAQ. Trimming left V 5 bases short and J 6 bases short, with 17 bases between. This CDR3 comprises 14 residues. In DNA, the CDR3 is TGTGCCAGCAGCCTTCGACAGGTACCTTCCGAGCAGTACTTC. Translating it yields CASSLRQVPSEQYF.

This CDR3 reads CASSLRHPNTGELFF. The CDR3 coding sequence is TGCGCCAGCAGCTTGCGTCATCCGAACACCGGGGAGCTGTTTTTT. The V call is TRBV5-1, the J call TRBJ2-2; D call uncertain. Trimming left V 1 base short and J 0 bases short, with 7 bases between. Germline V lookup: CDR1 SGHRS, CDR2 YFSETQ. The CDR3 sequence is 15 residues long.

The chain employs TRBV7-3 and TRBJ1-3; no reliable D call. Per the germline V gene, CDR1 is SGHTA and CDR2 is FQGTGA. Trimming removed 0 bases at V and 0 bases at J, with 15 bases between. The CDR3 is 18 amino acids. In DNA, the CDR3 is TGTGCCAGCAGCTTAACGGACGCCGTCGCGAGCTCTGGAAACACCATATATTTT. The encoded protein is CASSLTDAVASSGNTIYF.

The J gene is TRBJ2-7, the V gene TRBV7-9; either TRBD1 or TRBD2 may supply D (5 bases each). Germline loops: CDR1 SEHNR, CDR2 FQNEAQ (reference sequence). The CDR3 totals 13 residues. V dropped 3 bases and J dropped 6 bases, with 12 bases sitting between them. The CDR3 here is CASSLDWGSEQYF. CDR3 sequence (DNA): TGTGCCAGCAGCTTGGACTGGGGGAGCGAGCAGTACTTC.

The V and J genes are TRBV11-1 and TRBJ2-3; D remains ambiguous. The CDR3 length is 14 residues. Trimming left V 4 bases short and J 2 bases short, with 10 bases between. In germline, CDR1 is SGHAT, CDR2 FQDESV (reference sequence). The CDR3 DNA is TGTGCCAGCAGCTCTCGGCGGAACACAGATACGCAGTATTTT. As protein: CASSSRRNTDTQYF.

DNA for the CDR3: TGTGCCAGCAGTACCGGGACAGGGAACACTGAAGCTTTCTTT. Amino acids: CASSTGTGNTEAFF. The chain couples TRBV2 to TRBJ1-1, with TRBD1 identical over 8 bases. CDR3 length equals 14 residues. V dropped 5 bases and J dropped 1; count of bases not matched to a gene: 3. The germline CDR1 and CDR2 sequences are SNHLY and FYNNEI.